This TCR beta chain was obtained from a study of blood T cells in healthy people across ages. Study-wide results and limits: Among long-lived donors, naive CD4+ cells were more numerous and diversity higher than in aged donors.

Combining a sample-barcoded 5' primer with a J-beta primer mix, a second PCR ran for roughly 6 to 12 cycles. TCRdb reprocessed the 5' RACE reads via MiXCR and lists one record per CDR3 protein. The data show under 800,000 distinct CDR3 sequences, around 40% seen once. Details on this clonotype: What it recognizes is unknown.

Deletions cut 1 base from V and 6 bases from J, with 10 bases between. The CDR3 runs to 15 residues. CDR1 and CDR2 (germline): SGHVS, FQNEAQ. The clonotype originates from a woman aged 55-69 years in good health. The chain recombines TRBV7-8 with TRBJ1-6; D remains unclear. Sequenced material: blood. This CDR3 reads CASSLGGYLNSPLHF. The CDR3 bases are TGTGCCAGCAGCTTAGGAGGGTATCTTAATTCACCCCTCCACTTT.